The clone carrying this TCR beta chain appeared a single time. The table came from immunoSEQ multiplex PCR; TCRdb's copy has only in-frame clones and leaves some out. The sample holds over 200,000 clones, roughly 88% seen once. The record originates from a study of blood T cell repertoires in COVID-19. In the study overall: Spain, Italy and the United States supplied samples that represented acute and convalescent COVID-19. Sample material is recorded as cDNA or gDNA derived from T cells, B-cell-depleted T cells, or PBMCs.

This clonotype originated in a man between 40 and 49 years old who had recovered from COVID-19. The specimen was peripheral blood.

As DNA, the CDR3 is TGTGCCAGCAGCGCCTCGACTAGCGGGACGGGGGATACGCAGTATTTT. It codes for CASSASTSGTGDTQYF. The rearrangement uses TRBV11-3 and TRBJ2-3; 11 bases line up with TRBD2. This CDR3 spans 16 amino acids. V trimming: 5 bases; J trimming: 6 bases; junction bases outside the gene matches: 10. Germline assignment: CDR1 SGHNT and CDR2 YENEEA. Looking up the rest from reference TRBV11-3 and TRBJ2-3 gives the full variable domain: EAGVVQSPRYKIIEKKQPVAFWCNPISGHNTLYWYLQNLGQGPELLIRYENEEAVDDSQLPKDRFSAERLKGVDSTLKIQPAELGDSAVYLCASSASTSGTGDTQYFGPGTRLTVL.